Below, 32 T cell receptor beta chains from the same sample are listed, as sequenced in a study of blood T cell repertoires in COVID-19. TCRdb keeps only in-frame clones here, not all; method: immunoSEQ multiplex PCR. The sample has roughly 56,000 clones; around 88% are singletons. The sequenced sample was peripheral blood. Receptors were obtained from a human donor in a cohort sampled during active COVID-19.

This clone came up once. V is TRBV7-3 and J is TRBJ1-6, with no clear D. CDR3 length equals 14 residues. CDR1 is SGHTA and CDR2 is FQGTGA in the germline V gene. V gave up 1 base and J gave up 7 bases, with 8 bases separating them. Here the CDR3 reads CASSLKSQNSPLHF. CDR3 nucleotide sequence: TGTGCCAGCAGCTTAAAGTCACAAAATTCACCCCTCCACTTT.

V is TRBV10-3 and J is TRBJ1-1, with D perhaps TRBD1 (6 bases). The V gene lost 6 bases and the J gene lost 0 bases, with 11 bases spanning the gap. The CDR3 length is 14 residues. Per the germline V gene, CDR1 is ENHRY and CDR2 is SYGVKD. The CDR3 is CAIREGQMNTEAFF. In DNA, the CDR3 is TGTGCCATCAGGGAGGGACAAATGAACACTGAAGCTTTCTTT.

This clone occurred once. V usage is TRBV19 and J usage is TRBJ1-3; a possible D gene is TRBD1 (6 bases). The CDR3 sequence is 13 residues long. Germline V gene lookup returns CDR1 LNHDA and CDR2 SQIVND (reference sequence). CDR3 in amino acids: CASGQFSGNTIYF. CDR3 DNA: TGTGCATCCGGACAGTTCTCTGGAAACACCATATATTTT.

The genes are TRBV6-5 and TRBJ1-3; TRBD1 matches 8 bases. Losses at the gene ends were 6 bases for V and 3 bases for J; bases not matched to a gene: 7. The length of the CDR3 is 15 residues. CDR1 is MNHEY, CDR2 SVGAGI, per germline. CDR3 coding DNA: TGTGCCAGCAGCGGACAGGGATCGGGTGGAAACACCATATATTTT. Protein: CASSGQGSGGNTIYF.

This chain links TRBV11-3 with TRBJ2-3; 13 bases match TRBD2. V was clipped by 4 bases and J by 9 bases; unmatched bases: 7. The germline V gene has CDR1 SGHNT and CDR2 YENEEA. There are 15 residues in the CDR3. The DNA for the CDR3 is TGTGCCAGCAGCTCCGGTGGGACTAGCGGGAAAACGCAGTATTTT. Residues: CASSSGGTSGKTQYF.

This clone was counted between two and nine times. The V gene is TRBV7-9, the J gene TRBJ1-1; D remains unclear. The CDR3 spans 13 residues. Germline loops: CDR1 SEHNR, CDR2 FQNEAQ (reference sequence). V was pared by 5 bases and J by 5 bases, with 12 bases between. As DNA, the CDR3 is TGTGCCAGCAGCCCAATCGGGGAGACTGAAGCTTTCTTT. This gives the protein CASSPIGETEAFF.

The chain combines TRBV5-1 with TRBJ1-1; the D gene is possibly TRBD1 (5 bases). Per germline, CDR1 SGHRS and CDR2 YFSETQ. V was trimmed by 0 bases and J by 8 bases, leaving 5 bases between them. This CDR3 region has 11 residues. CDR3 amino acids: CASSLGTEAFF. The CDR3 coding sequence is TGCGCCAGCAGCTTGGGGACAGAAGCTTTCTTT.

CDR3 sequence (DNA): TGTGCCAGCAGCGACCGACAGGGGAGGAACACTGAAGCTTTCTTT. It yields the protein CASSDRQGRNTEAFF. V gene TRBV9 combines with J gene TRBJ1-1; 8 bases agree with TRBD1. Germline values: CDR1 SGDLS, CDR2 YYNGEE. After removal of 3 bases from V and 1 base from J, the junction contained 5 bases not matched to a gene. The CDR3 loop spans 15 amino acids.

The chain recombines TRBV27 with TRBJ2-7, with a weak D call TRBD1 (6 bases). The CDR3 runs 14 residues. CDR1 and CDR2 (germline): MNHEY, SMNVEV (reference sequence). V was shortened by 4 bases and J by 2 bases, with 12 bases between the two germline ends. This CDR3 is CASSYRAGAYEQYF. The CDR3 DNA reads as TGTGCCAGCAGTTATAGGGCAGGGGCCTACGAGCAGTACTTC.

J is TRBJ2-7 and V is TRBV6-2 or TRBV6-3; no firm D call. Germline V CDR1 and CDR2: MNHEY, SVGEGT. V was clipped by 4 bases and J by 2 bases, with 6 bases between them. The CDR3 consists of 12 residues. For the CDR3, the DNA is TGTGCCAGCAGTTCAGAAACCTACGAGCAGTACTTC. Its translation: CASSSETYEQYF.

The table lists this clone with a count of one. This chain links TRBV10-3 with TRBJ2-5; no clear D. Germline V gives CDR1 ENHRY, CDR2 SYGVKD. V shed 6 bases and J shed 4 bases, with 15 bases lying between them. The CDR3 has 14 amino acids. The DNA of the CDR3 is TGTGCCATCAGCACAAATCCACCCCGAGAGACCCAGTACTTC. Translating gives CAISTNPPRETQYF.

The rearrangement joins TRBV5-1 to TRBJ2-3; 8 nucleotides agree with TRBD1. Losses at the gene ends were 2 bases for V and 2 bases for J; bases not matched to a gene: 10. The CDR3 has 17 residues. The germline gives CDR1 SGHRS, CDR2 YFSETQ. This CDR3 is CASSLPPTGGNTDTQYF. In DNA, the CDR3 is TGCGCCAGCAGCTTACCCCCTACAGGGGGGAACACAGATACGCAGTATTTT.

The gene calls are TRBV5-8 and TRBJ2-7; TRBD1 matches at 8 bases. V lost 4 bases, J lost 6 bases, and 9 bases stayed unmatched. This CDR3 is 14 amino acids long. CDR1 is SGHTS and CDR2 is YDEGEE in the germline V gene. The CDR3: CASSRTRTGLEQYF. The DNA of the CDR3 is TGTGCCAGCAGCCGAACTAGGACAGGGCTCGAGCAGTACTTC.

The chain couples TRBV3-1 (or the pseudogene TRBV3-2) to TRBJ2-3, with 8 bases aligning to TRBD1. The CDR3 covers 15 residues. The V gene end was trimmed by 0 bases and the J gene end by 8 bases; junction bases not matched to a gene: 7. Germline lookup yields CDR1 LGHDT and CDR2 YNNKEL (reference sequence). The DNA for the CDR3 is TGTGCCAGCAGCCAAGATCCAGGGGGCCTGAGTACGCAGTATTTT. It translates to CASSQDPGGLSTQYF.

The CDR3 DNA is TGTGCCAGCGCGGGACAGGGTCCCTCCGAGCAGTACTTC. This translates into CASAGQGPSEQYF. The rearrangement joins TRBV28 to TRBJ2-7; TRBD1 aligns across 9 bases. V shed 8 bases, J shed 6 bases, and the junction held 8 bases outside the gene matches. Germline V lookup: CDR1 MDHEN, CDR2 SYDVKM. CDR3 length equals 13 residues.

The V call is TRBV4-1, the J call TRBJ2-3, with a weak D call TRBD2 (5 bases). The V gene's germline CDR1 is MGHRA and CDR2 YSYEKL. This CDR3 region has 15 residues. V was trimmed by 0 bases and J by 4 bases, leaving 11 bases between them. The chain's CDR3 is CASSQDFSEADTQYF. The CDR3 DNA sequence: TGCGCCAGCAGCCAAGACTTTAGCGAAGCAGATACGCAGTATTTT.

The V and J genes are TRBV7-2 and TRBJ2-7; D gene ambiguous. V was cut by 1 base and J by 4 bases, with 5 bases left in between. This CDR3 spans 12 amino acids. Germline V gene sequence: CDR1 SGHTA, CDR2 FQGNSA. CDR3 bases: TGTGCCAGCAGCTTAGTCCGGTACGAGCAGTACTTC. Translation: CASSLVRYEQYF.

In DNA form, the CDR3 reads TGTGCCAGCAGTGACACAGGGAGTCAGCCCCAGCATTTT. Its protein product is CASSDTGSQPQHF. The chain is built from TRBV9 and TRBJ1-5; tentative D call: TRBD1 (6 bases). The CDR3 runs to 13 residues. The germline V gene has CDR1 SGDLS and CDR2 YYNGEE. Deletions cut 5 bases from V and 6 bases from J, with 12 bases between. Using reference TRBV9 and TRBJ1-5 for the parts outside the CDR3, the full variable domain is DSGVTQTPKHLITATGQRVTLRCSPRSGDLSVYWYQQSLDQGLQFLIQYYNGEERAKGNILERFSAQQFPDLHSELNLSSLELGDSALYFCASSDTGSQPQHFGDGTRLSIL.

The CDR3 is CASRGTGIIHEQYF. The CDR3 DNA is TGTGCCAGCCGCGGGACAGGGATAATCCACGAGCAGTACTTC. This chain uses TRBV6-5 with TRBJ2-7; TRBD1 aligns across 9 bases. The V and J ends lost 8 bases and 5 bases, in that order; junction bases with no gene match: 10. Per the germline V gene, CDR1 is MNHEY and CDR2 is SVGAGI. The CDR3 runs 14 residues.

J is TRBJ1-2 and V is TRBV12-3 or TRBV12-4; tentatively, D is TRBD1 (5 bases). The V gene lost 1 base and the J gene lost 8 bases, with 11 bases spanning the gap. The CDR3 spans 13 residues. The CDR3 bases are TGTGCCAGCAGTTTAGACAGGTTGCAAGGCTACACCTTC. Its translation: CASSLDRLQGYTF.

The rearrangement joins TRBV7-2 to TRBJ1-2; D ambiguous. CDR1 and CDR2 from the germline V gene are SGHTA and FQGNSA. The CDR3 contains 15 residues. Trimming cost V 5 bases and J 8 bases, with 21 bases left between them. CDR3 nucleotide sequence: TGTGCCAGCAGCCCCGCCCCCTTTAAACCTGGCGGCTACACCTTC. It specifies CASSPAPFKPGGYTF.

In nucleotides, the CDR3 is TGTGCCAGCAGGGTGCGGGGGGCGACTCCCGGCTACACCTTC. Its protein is CASRVRGATPGYTF. V gene TRBV2 combines with J gene TRBJ1-2, with a possible D match to TRBD1 (6 bases). The CDR3 runs to 14 residues. V gave up 6 bases and J gave up 8 bases, with 19 bases separating them. Germline V lookup: CDR1 SNHLY, CDR2 FYNNEI.

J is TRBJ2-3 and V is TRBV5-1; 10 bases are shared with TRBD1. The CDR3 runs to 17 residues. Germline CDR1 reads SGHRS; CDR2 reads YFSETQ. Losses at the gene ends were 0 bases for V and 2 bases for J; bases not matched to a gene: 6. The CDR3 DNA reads TGCGCCAGCAGCTTGGGACAGGGGGCTACTGCCACAGATACGCAGTATTTT. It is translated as CASSLGQGATATDTQYF.

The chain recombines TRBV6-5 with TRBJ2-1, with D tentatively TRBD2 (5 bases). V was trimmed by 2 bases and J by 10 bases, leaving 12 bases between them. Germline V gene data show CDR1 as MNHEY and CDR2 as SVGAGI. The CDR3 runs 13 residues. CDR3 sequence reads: CASSYEAPGEQFF. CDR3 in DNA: TGTGCCAGCAGTTACGAGGCCCCGGGGGAGCAGTTCTTC.

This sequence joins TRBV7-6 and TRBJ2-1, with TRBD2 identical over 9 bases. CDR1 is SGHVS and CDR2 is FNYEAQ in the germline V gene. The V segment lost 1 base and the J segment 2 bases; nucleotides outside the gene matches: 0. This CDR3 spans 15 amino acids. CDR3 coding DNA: TGTGCCAGCAGCTTAGGCGGGAGGGCCTACAATGAGCAGTTCTTC. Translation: CASSLGGRAYNEQFF. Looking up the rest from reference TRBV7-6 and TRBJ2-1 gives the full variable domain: GAGVSQSPRYKVTKRGQDVALRCDPISGHVSLYWYRQALGQGPEFLTYFNYEAQQDKSGLPNDRFSAERPEGSISTLTIQRTEQRDSAMYRCASSLGGRAYNEQFFGPGTRLTVL.

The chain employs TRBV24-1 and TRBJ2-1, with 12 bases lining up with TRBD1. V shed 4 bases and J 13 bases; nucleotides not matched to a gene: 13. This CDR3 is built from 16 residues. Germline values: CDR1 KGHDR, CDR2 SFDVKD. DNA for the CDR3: TGTGCCACCAGTGAATCCGGGACAGGGGGCGCGGGGGTCCAGTTCTTC. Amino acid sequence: CATSESGTGGAGVQFF.

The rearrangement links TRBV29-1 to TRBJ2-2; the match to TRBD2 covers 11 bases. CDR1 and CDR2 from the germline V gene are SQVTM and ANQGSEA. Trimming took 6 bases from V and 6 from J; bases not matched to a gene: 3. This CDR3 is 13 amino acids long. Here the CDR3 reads CSVVAGGPGELFF. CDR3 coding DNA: TGCAGCGTGGTAGCGGGAGGGCCCGGGGAGCTGTTTTTT.

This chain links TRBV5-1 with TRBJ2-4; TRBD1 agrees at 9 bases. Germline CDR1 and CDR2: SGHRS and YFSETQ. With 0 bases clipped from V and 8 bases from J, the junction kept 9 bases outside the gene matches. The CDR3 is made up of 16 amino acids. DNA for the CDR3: TGCGCCAGCAGCTTGGTACCCCCGACAGGGGGTGACATTCAGTACTTC. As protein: CASSLVPPTGGDIQYF.

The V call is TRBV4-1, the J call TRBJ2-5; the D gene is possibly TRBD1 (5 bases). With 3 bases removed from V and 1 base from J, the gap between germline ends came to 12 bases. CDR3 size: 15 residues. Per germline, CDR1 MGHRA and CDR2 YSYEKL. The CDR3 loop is CASSQKTVPQETQYF. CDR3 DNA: TGCGCCAGCAGCCAGAAGACAGTTCCCCAAGAGACCCAGTACTTC.

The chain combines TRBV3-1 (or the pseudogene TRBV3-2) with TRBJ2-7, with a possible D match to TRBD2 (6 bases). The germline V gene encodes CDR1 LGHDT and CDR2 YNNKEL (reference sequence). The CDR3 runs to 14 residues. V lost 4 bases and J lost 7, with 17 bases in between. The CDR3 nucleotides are TGTGCCAGCAGCCCTATACAACTAGCAGGGGAGCAGTACTTC. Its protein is CASSPIQLAGEQYF.

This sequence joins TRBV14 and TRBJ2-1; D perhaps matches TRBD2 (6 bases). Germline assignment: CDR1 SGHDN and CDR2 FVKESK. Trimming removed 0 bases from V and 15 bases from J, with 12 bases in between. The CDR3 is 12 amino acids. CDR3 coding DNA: TGTGCCAGCAGCCAAGACGGAGGGAATCGGTTCTTC. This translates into CASSQDGGNRFF.

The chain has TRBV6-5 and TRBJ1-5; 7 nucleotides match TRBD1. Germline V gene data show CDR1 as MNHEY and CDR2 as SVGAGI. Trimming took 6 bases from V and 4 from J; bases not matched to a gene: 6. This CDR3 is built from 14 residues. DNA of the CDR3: TGTGCCAGCAGGACAGGGCCGTTAAATCAGCCCCAGCATTTT. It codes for CASRTGPLNQPQHF.